A selection of T cell receptor beta chains follows, all from one sample in a study of PD-1 blockade in classical Hodgkin lymphoma. This table comes from immunoSEQ multiplex PCR, and its TCRdb copy is limited to in-frame clones, with some not included. This sample has 25,000 to 30,000 clones, with more than 80% found just once. Source material: CD4+ T cells from blood. The receptors derive from a human donor with classical Hodgkin lymphoma. The conserved cysteine and the conserved F or W are not part of the CDR3 here. Only some rows state a clone size, as once, few, many or a class for expanded clones.

len	abundance	v_gene	j_gene	CDR3aa
12	.	TRBV18	TRBJ2-3	ASSPGGSTDTQY
15	.	TRBV18	TRBJ1-3	ASSPLGTGSSGNTIY
11	.	TRBV28	TRBJ2-3	ASSLDSRDTQY
13	.	TRBV2	TRBJ2-2	AIGRGIVGAGELF
13	.	TRBV28	TRBJ2-1	ASDSWTSTRNEQF
9	.	TRBV29-1	TRBJ1-3	SVGEGNTIY
11	.	TRBV6-1	TRBJ2-7	ASRGAGQGEQY
14	.	TRBV18	TRBJ2-2	ASSLDRERFYGELF
10	.	TRBV11-2	TRBJ2-7	ASSLLHYEQY
13	.	TRBV9	TRBJ2-5	ASSTRTGLGETQY
11	.	TRBV6-4	TRBJ2-1	ASSVTDFTEQF
12	.	TRBV5-1	TRBJ2-7	ASSLDAGPYEQY
9	.	TRBV6-1	TRBJ2-5	ASSTLGTQY
14	.	TRBV4-3	TRBJ1-4	ASSLGQGATNEKLF
15	.	TRBV6-1	TRBJ2-3	ASSEAIGLAGTDTQY
13	.	TRBV25-1	TRBJ2-3	ASSDPERGTDTQY
11	.	TRBV18	TRBJ2-7	ASSPGQNYEQY
14	.	TRBV19	TRBJ2-1	ASSAQAGSSYNEQF
10	.	TRBV28	TRBJ1-5	ASSFGNQPQH
11	.	TRBV27	TRBJ1-4	ASRLVGNEKLF
11	.	TRBV29-1	TRBJ2-5	SVATSGTETQY
13	.	TRBV5-4	TRBJ2-2	ASSLGQGNTGELF
13	.	TRBV18	TRBJ1-1	ASSPPQGRKPEAF
11	.	TRBV7-2	TRBJ1-1	ASSLGGGTEAF
14	once	TRBV6-6	TRBJ1-2	ASTDVEGWVWYGYT
13	few	TRBV19	TRBJ1-1	ASSISGARHTEAF
13	.	TRBV7-9	TRBJ2-7	ASSFPLKSRSEQY
11	.	TRBV7-9	TRBJ2-3	ASSFSGSDTQY
9	.	TRBV30	TRBJ2-7	AWDRFGEQY